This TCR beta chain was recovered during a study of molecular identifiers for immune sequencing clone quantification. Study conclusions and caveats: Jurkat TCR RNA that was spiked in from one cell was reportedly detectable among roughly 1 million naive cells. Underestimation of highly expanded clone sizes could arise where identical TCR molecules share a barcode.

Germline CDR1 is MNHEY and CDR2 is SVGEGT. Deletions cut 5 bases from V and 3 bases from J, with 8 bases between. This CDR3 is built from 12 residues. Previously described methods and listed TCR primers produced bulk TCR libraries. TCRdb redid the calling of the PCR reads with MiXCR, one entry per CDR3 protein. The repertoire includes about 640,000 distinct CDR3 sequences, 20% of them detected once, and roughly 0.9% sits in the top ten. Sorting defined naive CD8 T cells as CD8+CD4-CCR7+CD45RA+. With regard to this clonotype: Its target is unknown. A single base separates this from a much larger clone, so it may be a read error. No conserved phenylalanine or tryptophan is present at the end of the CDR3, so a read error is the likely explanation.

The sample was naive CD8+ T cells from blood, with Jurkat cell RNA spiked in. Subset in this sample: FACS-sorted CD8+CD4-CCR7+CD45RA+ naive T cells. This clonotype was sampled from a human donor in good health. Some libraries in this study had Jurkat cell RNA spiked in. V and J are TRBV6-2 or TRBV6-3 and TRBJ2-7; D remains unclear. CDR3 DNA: TGTGCCAGCAGTAAGGGCCTCTACGAGCAGTACTCC. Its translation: CASSKGLYEQYS.